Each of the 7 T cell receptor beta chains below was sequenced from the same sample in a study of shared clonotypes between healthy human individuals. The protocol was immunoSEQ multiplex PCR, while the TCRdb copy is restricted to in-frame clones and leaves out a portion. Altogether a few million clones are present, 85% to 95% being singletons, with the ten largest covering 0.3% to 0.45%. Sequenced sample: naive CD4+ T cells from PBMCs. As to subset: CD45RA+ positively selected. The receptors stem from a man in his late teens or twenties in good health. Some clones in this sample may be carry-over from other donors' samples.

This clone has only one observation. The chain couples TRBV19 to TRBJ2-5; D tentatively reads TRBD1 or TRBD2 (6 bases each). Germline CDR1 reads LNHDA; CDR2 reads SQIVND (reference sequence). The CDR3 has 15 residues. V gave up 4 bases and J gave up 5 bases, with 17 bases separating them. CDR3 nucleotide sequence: TGTGCCAGTAGTACGGAGGGGGGAGCCAGGGAGACCCAGTACTTC. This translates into CASSTEGGARETQYF.

The CDR3, as DNA: TGTGCCAGCAGTTTGGTGACAGGGGCCACCGGGGAGCTGTTTTTT. As protein: CASSLVTGATGELFF. The chain combines TRBV28 with TRBJ2-2; the match to TRBD1 covers 8 bases. Trimming cost V 3 bases and J 4 bases; bases outside gene matches: 4. Germline V gene data show CDR1 as MDHEN and CDR2 as SYDVKM. The CDR3 is 15 residues long.

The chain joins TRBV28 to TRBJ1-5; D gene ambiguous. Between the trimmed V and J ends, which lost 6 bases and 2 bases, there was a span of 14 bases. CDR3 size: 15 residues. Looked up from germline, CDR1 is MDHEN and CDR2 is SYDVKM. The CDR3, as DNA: TGTGCCAGCAGCCAATTGGACGGACGCAATCAGCCCCAGCATTTT. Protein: CASSQLDGRNQPQHF.

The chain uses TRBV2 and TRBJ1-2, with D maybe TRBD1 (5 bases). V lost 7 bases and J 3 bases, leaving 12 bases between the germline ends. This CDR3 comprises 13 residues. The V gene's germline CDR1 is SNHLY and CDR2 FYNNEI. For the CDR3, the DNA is TGTGCCAGCATCCCGGGGGAATACTATGGCTACACCTTC. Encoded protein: CASIPGEYYGYTF.

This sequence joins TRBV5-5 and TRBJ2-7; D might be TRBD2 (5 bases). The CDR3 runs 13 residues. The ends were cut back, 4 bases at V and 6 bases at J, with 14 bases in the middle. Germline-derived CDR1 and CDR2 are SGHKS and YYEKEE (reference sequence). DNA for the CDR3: TGTGCCAGCAGCACTAGACCCCCCCTCGAGCAGTACTTC. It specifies CASSTRPPLEQYF.

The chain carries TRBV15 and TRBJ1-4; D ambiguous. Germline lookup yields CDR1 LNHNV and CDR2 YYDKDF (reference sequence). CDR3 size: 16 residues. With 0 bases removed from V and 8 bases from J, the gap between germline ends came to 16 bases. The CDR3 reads CATSRDIPATVEKLFF. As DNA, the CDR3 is TGTGCCACCAGCAGAGATATCCCGGCCACGGTAGAAAAACTGTTTTTT.

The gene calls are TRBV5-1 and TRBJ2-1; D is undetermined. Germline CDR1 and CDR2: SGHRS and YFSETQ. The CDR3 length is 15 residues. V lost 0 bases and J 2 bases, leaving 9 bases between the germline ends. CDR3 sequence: CASSLAVHTYNEQFF. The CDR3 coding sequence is TGCGCCAGCAGCTTGGCCGTTCATACCTACAATGAGCAGTTCTTC.